Shown below are 14 T cell receptor beta chains from a single sample sequenced in a study of shared clonotypes between healthy human individuals. Sequencing was performed with immunoSEQ multiplex PCR; in TCRdb, only in-frame clones are kept and a portion is missing. In the table there are about 2.4 million clones, around nine tenths of which are singletons. Sequenced input: naive CD4+ T cells sorted from blood. The sample's subset: CD45RA+ positively selected. The receptors come from a man aged 18 to 30 in good health.

The J gene is TRBJ2-7, the V gene TRBV4-3, with D maybe TRBD1 (5 bases). The CDR3 covers 14 residues. Deletions cut 0 bases from V and 7 bases from J, with 13 bases between. The germline V gene has CDR1 LGHNA and CDR2 YSLEER. CDR3 in amino acids: CASSQDLGAWEQYF. CDR3 nucleotides: TGCGCCAGCAGCCAAGATCTAGGGGCCTGGGAGCAGTACTTC.

Only a few counts were recorded for this clone. Other DNA sequences from this sample encode an identical CDR3 as well. The gene calls are TRBV7-9 and TRBJ1-1; D gene unclear. The CDR3 is made up of 12 amino acids. Germline loops: CDR1 SEHNR, CDR2 FQNEAQ (reference sequence). Trimming stripped 3 bases from V and 3 bases from J, with 5 bases between. CDR3 DNA: TGTGCCAGCAGCTTTGGCGACACTGAAGCTTTCTTT. Amino acids: CASSFGDTEAFF.

About this clone itself: This specimen includes other DNA sequences encoding the same CDR3. The chain has TRBV6-5 and TRBJ1-1, with D possibly matching TRBD1 (5 bases). The V end lost 2 bases, the J end lost 5 bases, and 9 bases lay between the germline ends. CDR3 length: 13 residues. CDR1 and CDR2 (germline): MNHEY, SVGAGI. CDR3 sequence reads: CASSYAGLTEAFF. CDR3 nucleotides: TGTGCCAGCAGTTACGCAGGGCTGACTGAAGCTTTCTTT.

Comments on this clone: The same CDR3 can be traced to other DNA sequences in this sample. This sequence joins TRBV9 and TRBJ2-7; D call uncertain. The ends were cut back, 0 bases at V and 3 bases at J, with 10 bases in the middle. The CDR3 is 14 residues long. Germline CDR1 SGDLS, CDR2 YYNGEE. The CDR3 protein is CASSVGSEGYEQYF. The CDR3 DNA sequence: TGTGCCAGCAGCGTAGGGTCTGAAGGCTACGAGCAGTACTTC.

As to this clone: The sample holds other DNA sequences that translate to the same CDR3. The V gene is TRBV30, the J gene TRBJ2-5; 8 bases align to TRBD2. There are 12 residues in the CDR3. The ends lost 2 bases at V and 5 bases at J; junction bases unmatched: 1. CDR1 is GTSNPN and CDR2 is SVGIG in the germline V gene (reference sequence). The CDR3 nucleotides read TGTGCCTGGAGTACGGGGGGGGAGACCCAGTACTTC. This translates into CAWSTGGETQYF.

This clone was recorded only once. This chain links TRBV2 with TRBJ2-5; a weak D match, TRBD2 (6 bases). The J call is doubtful: the DNA matches TRBJ2-7 better. The CDR3 loop spans 15 amino acids. Per the germline V gene, CDR1 is SNHLY and CDR2 is FYNNEI. CDR3 sequence: CASGPLALSSYEQYF. The CDR3 nucleotides are TGTGCCAGCGGCCCTCTAGCGCTGAGCTCCTACGAGCAGTACTTC.

The chain combines TRBV2 with TRBJ2-7, with 10 bases matching TRBD1. The CDR3 runs to 13 residues. CDR1 is SNHLY, CDR2 FYNNEI, per germline. The V segment lost 6 bases and the J segment 7 bases; nucleotides outside the gene matches: 6. CDR3 region: CASSMDRGSEQYF. The DNA of the CDR3 is TGTGCCAGCAGCATGGACAGGGGGAGTGAGCAGTACTTC.

The genes are TRBV19 and TRBJ2-2; a possible D gene is TRBD2 (5 bases). V was cut by 7 bases and J by 7 bases, with 13 bases left in between. Germline assignment: CDR1 LNHDA and CDR2 SQIVND (reference sequence). This CDR3 is built from 13 residues. The CDR3 sequence: CASTPNRGGELFF. The CDR3 DNA reads TGTGCCAGTACCCCAAATCGGGGCGGGGAGCTGTTTTTT.

A word on this clone: Relative to the germline gene, one junction end is altered; a read error may explain this. CDR3: CASSLAPINLIKQGSYEQYF. Written as DNA, the CDR3 is TGTGCTAGCAGCTTAGCCCCGATAAACCTGATTAAACAGGGGTCGTACGAGCAGTACTTC. V gene TRBV7-7 combines with J gene TRBJ2-7; 7 positions match TRBD1. The germline V gene has CDR1 SSHAT and CDR2 FNYEAQ (reference sequence). CDR3 size: 20 residues.

The V gene is TRBV28, the J gene TRBJ2-7; 8 bases agree with TRBD1. J was trimmed by 3 bases and V by 2 bases; bases with no gene match: 6. CDR1 is MDHEN and CDR2 is SYDVKM in the germline V gene. The CDR3 runs to 15 residues. Here the CDR3 reads CASSLPSGGGYEQYF. The CDR3 DNA follows: TGTGCCAGCAGTTTACCCTCAGGGGGCGGCTACGAGCAGTACTTC.

This chain uses TRBV19 with TRBJ2-5; D might be TRBD1 or TRBD2, each matching 5 bases. Germline V gives CDR1 LNHDA, CDR2 SQIVND (reference sequence). V gave up 4 bases and J gave up 5 bases, with 11 bases separating them. The CDR3 has 13 residues. This CDR3 reads CASSTGAVETQYF. The CDR3 DNA sequence: TGTGCCAGTAGTACCGGGGCGGTGGAGACCCAGTACTTC.

The chain joins TRBV15 to TRBJ2-7; D uncertain. The CDR3 has 14 residues. Germline loops: CDR1 LNHNV, CDR2 YYDKDF (reference sequence). Between the trimmed V and J ends, which lost 1 base and 4 bases, there was a span of 11 bases. CDR3 coding DNA: TGTGCCACCAGCAGAGGTCCTACAATATACGAGCAGTACTTC. Translation: CATSRGPTIYEQYF.

The V and J genes are TRBV6-1 and TRBJ1-5; perhaps TRBD1 as D (5 bases). In germline, CDR1 is MNHNS, CDR2 SASEGT. The V end was cut by 0 bases, the J end by 1 base, with 16 bases between. The CDR3 is 18 residues long. The CDR3 loop is CASSEAGPGPLSNQPQHF. The CDR3 region has the DNA TGTGCCAGCAGTGAAGCGGGGCCAGGGCCTCTGAGCAATCAGCCCCAGCATTTT.

Turning to this clone: A read error may produce the germline difference seen at one junction end. The chain joins TRBV7-7 to TRBJ2-1; tentatively, D is TRBD2 (5 bases). This CDR3 contains 13 residues. Germline lookup yields CDR1 SSHAT and CDR2 FNYEAQ (reference sequence). This CDR3 reads CASSSTSAGEQFF. The DNA of the CDR3 is TGTGCTAGCAGCTCCACCTCGGCGGGCGAGCAGTTCTTC.